This T cell receptor beta chain was recorded in a study of blood T cell repertoires in COVID-19. Turning to the study itself: Both acute and convalescent COVID-19 samples were obtained from the United States, Italy and Spain. T cells, B-cell-depleted T cells, or PBMCs supplied cDNA or gDNA.

Per the authors' pipeline: Estimates of nucleated cell counts were drawn from the amplification of reference gene primers. Sequenced by immunoSEQ multiplex PCR; TCRdb stores in-frame clones only, minus some. The DNA was the basis for D and trimming; V, J and clone size are from that table. Of 220,000 or so clones listed, 92% are singletons. One Seattle source followed patients from active infection through their disease course. The CDR3 runs to 13 residues. Germline lookup yields CDR1 SGHTA and CDR2 FQGNSA. Deletions cut 6 bases from V and 4 bases from J, with 12 bases between. The receptor comes from a man between 60 and 75 years old with COVID-19, enrolled during active disease. The rearrangement joins TRBV7-2 to TRBJ1-1, with D possibly TRBD1 on 5 matching bases. The sample consisted of peripheral blood. This CDR3 reads CASRVTGGTEAFF. DNA of the CDR3: TGTGCCAGCAGGGTAACGGGGGGCACTGAAGCTTTCTTT.